Listed below are T cell receptor beta chains from one sample, sequenced in a study of early T cells in non-severe SARS-CoV-2 infection. Each CDR3 protein gets one entry after TCRdb re-called the 5' RACE reads with MiXCR. The sample carries about 37,000 distinct CDR3 sequences, roughly 5% recorded once. Sample: whole blood, taken at baseline. The origin of the receptors is an adult who was a healthcare worker with PCR-confirmed SARS-CoV-2 infection or an uninfected control (not recorded which). Each CDR3 is given with its conserved first and last residue. The order of the fields is V gene, J gene, D gene, clone size, CDR3 protein, CDR3 DNA. A D gene is named only where the DNA matches it firmly. The listing skips clone size in some rows; elsewhere it reads once, few, many or a size class.

v_gene: TRBV7-7; j_gene: TRBJ1-1; d_gene: TRBD1; abundance: many; CDR3aa: CASSPINRGLNTEAFF; CDR3nt: TGTGCCAGCAGCCCAATCAACAGGGGCCTGAACACTGAAGCTTTCTTT
v_gene: TRBV12-3/TRBV12-4; j_gene: TRBJ1-2; d_gene: NA; abundance: many; CDR3aa: CASSLTEGGYTF; CDR3nt: TGTGCCAGCAGTTTAACAGAGGGTGGCTACACCTTC
v_gene: TRBV9; j_gene: TRBJ2-3; d_gene: TRBD2; abundance: many; CDR3aa: CASSSTSGSPTDTQYF; CDR3nt: TGTGCCAGCAGCTCAACTAGCGGGAGTCCCACAGATACGCAGTATTTT
v_gene: TRBV27; j_gene: TRBJ2-1; d_gene: NA; abundance: many; CDR3aa: CASRRTPLNEQFF; CDR3nt: TGTGCCAGCCGTCGGACTCCTCTCAATGAGCAGTTCTTC
v_gene: TRBV19; j_gene: TRBJ2-1; d_gene: TRBD2; abundance: many; CDR3aa: CAPKREPYNEQFF; CDR3nt: TGTGCCCCCAAGCGGGAGCCTTACAATGAGCAGTTCTTC
v_gene: TRBV7-8; j_gene: TRBJ2-2; d_gene: NA; abundance: many; CDR3aa: CASSSTRTGELFF; CDR3nt: TGTGCCAGCAGCTCCACTCGTACCGGGGAGCTGTTTTTT
v_gene: TRBV11-2; j_gene: TRBJ1-6; d_gene: NA; abundance: few; CDR3aa: CASRSGPTANSPLHF; CDR3nt: TGTGCCAGCAGGTCAGGACCGACAGCTAATTCACCCCTCCACTTT
v_gene: TRBV10-1; j_gene: TRBJ2-1; d_gene: NA; abundance: many; CDR3aa: CASSDPGYNEQFF; CDR3nt: TGCGCCAGCAGTGATCCAGGCTACAATGAGCAGTTCTTC
v_gene: TRBV5-4; j_gene: TRBJ2-4; d_gene: TRBD2; abundance: many; CDR3aa: CASRETSGRATGVPIQYF; CDR3nt: TGTGCCAGCAGGGAAACTAGCGGGAGGGCCACAGGGGTTCCCATTCAGTACTTC
v_gene: TRBV12-3/TRBV12-4; j_gene: TRBJ2-6; d_gene: NA; abundance: many; CDR3aa: CASSLGTQVLTGANVLTF; CDR3nt: TGTGCCAGCAGTTTAGGTACTCAGGTCTTAACGGGGGCCAACGTCCTGACTTTC
v_gene: TRBV12-3/TRBV12-4; j_gene: TRBJ2-1; d_gene: TRBD2; abundance: many; CDR3aa: CASSLLAGVKNEQFF; CDR3nt: TGTGCCAGCAGTCTACTAGCGGGAGTAAAGAATGAGCAGTTCTTC
v_gene: TRBV10-3; j_gene: TRBJ1-1; d_gene: NA; abundance: many; CDR3aa: CAINREGLNTEAFF; CDR3nt: TGTGCCATCAACCGGGAGGGACTGAACACTGAAGCTTTCTTT
v_gene: TRBV30; j_gene: TRBJ1-2; d_gene: NA; abundance: many; CDR3aa: CAWSRGEGYGYTF; CDR3nt: TGTGCCTGGAGTAGGGGGGAGGGCTATGGCTACACCTTC
v_gene: TRBV20-1; j_gene: TRBJ2-1; d_gene: NA; abundance: many; CDR3aa: CSADSGLSYNEQFF; CDR3nt: TGCAGTGCCGACTCGGGGCTTAGCTACAATGAGCAGTTCTTC
v_gene: TRBV28; j_gene: TRBJ2-7; d_gene: NA; abundance: many; CDR3aa: CASSQWDGRTYEQYF; CDR3nt: TGTGCCAGCAGTCAGTGGGACGGTAGGACCTACGAGCAGTACTTC
v_gene: TRBV5-4; j_gene: TRBJ1-5; d_gene: NA; abundance: many; CDR3aa: CASSLDRASQPQHF; CDR3nt: TGTGCCAGCAGCTTGGACAGGGCTAGTCAGCCCCAGCATTTT
v_gene: TRBV7-6; j_gene: TRBJ2-1; d_gene: NA; abundance: few; CDR3aa: CASSLNEGVRIYNEQFF; CDR3nt: TGTGCCAGCAGCTTAAACGAGGGGGTCAGGATCTACAATGAGCAGTTCTTC
v_gene: TRBV5-8; j_gene: TRBJ2-1; d_gene: TRBD2; abundance: many; CDR3aa: CASSPGTSGINEQFF; CDR3nt: TGTGCCAGCAGCCCCGGGACTAGCGGGATCAATGAGCAGTTCTTC
v_gene: TRBV7-9; j_gene: TRBJ1-2; d_gene: NA; abundance: NA; CDR3aa: CASSLVGYGYTF; CDR3nt: TGTGCCAGCAGCTTAGTGGGATATGGCTACACCTTC
v_gene: TRBV9; j_gene: TRBJ2-1; d_gene: NA; abundance: few; CDR3aa: CASSELDNEQFF; CDR3nt: TGTGCCAGCAGCGAACTCGACAATGAGCAGTTCTTC
v_gene: TRBV20-1; j_gene: TRBJ2-1; d_gene: NA; abundance: many; CDR3aa: CSARAEGEQFF; CDR3nt: TGCAGTGCTAGAGCGGAAGGGGAGCAGTTCTTC
v_gene: TRBV10-3; j_gene: TRBJ2-2; d_gene: NA; abundance: few; CDR3aa: CAIRPDTRGDTGELFF; CDR3nt: TGTGCCATCAGGCCCGACACCCGAGGCGACACCGGGGAGCTGTTTTTT
v_gene: TRBV20-1; j_gene: TRBJ1-1; d_gene: TRBD1; abundance: many; CDR3aa: CSAWDRGNTEAFF; CDR3nt: TGCAGTGCTTGGGACAGGGGAAACACTGAAGCCTTCTTT
v_gene: TRBV6-5; j_gene: TRBJ1-6; d_gene: NA; abundance: many; CDR3aa: CASGGTGSNSPLHF; CDR3nt: TGTGCCAGCGGGGGGACGGGTTCGAATTCACCCCTCCACTTT
v_gene: TRBV12-3/TRBV12-4; j_gene: TRBJ2-3; d_gene: NA; abundance: NA; CDR3aa: CASSLVLRDTQYF; CDR3nt: TGTGCCAGCAGTTTGGTGTTACGGGATACGCAGTATTTT
v_gene: TRBV12-3/TRBV12-4; j_gene: TRBJ2-2; d_gene: NA; abundance: many; CDR3aa: CASSTGYSNTGELFF; CDR3nt: TGTGCCAGCAGTACAGGTTACTCGAACACCGGGGAGCTGTTTTTT
v_gene: TRBV4-1; j_gene: TRBJ1-2; d_gene: NA; abundance: many; CDR3aa: CASSQENLGGYGYTF; CDR3nt: TGCGCCAGCAGCCAAGAAAACTTGGGAGGCTATGGCTACACCTTC
v_gene: TRBV29-1; j_gene: TRBJ2-5; d_gene: TRBD1; abundance: many; CDR3aa: CSVVRTGEYQETQYF; CDR3nt: TGCAGCGTTGTGAGGACAGGGGAATATCAAGAGACCCAGTACTTC
v_gene: TRBV28; j_gene: TRBJ1-3; d_gene: NA; abundance: NA; CDR3aa: CASSSFQGSGNTIYF; CDR3nt: TGTGCCAGCAGTTCTTTCCAGGGATCTGGAAACACCATATATTTT
v_gene: TRBV27; j_gene: TRBJ1-4; d_gene: NA; abundance: many; CDR3aa: CASSRGGADEKLFF; CDR3nt: TGTGCCAGCAGCCGAGGGGGTGCGGATGAAAAACTGTTTTTT